This TCR beta chain originates from a study of cytomegalovirus exposure and HLA in healthy donors. About this clone itself: Its antigen is as yet unknown.

Primers for the PCR totalled 60 Vbeta and 13 Jbeta. Clones were read by immunoSEQ multiplex PCR, and TCRdb kept only the in-frame ones, dropping some. This sample's table has about 50,000 clones. The donors gave bone marrow, and they were healthy. The CDR3 length is 16 residues. Per the germline V gene, CDR1 is SGDLS and CDR2 is YYNGEE. Trimming at V came to 1 base and at J to 2 bases, leaving 3 bases not matched to a gene. Overall study findings and caveats: At a 0.05 false discovery rate, a later analysis found some 18,000 TCR beta sequences to be associated with HLA alleles. The study flagged roughly 150 TCR beta chains as cytomegalovirus-associated. One later analysis reportedly identified an Asian-associated ancestry cluster that showed fewer N-insertions than the roughly 700-donor mean.

The sequenced sample was PBMCs. The genes are TRBV9 and TRBJ2-1; TRBD2 matches at 10 bases. The clonotype originates from a woman aged 40 to 50 in good health and CMV-seronegative. The CDR3 loop reads CASSVSSGSAYNEQFF. Here the CDR3 DNA reads TGTGCCAGCAGCGTATCTAGCGGGAGTGCCTACAATGAGCAGTTCTTC.